This T cell receptor (beta chain) was obtained from a study of shared clonotypes between healthy human individuals. The DNA input per sorted-subset replicate PCR was roughly 0.2 ug, corresponding to 30,000 or so T cell genomes. Sequencing used immunoSEQ multiplex PCR; TCRdb keeps in-frame clones, though not all of them. The data hold 2 million to 3 million clones, with over 85% observed a single time. Investigators divided CD4+ cells into CD45RA+ naive and CD45RA-negative memory subsets. Study-level findings and limits: As a rule, naive subsets had a larger estimated richness than memory subsets. For naive CD4 cells, approximately 4.7% of clonotypes were shared across several donors.

As to this clone: What it recognizes is unknown.

V gave up 0 bases and J gave up 6 bases; unmatched junction bases: 1. The CDR3 consists of 14 residues. From germline, CDR1 is MNHNS and CDR2 SASEGT. The sequenced sample was naive CD4+ T cells from PBMCs. Subset in this sample: CD45RA+ positively selected. The V call is TRBV6-1, the J call TRBJ2-1; 8 positions agree with TRBD2. The clonotype was recovered from a man between 18 and 35 years old in good health. Some clones in this sample may be carry-over from other donors' samples. This CDR3 is CASSEAGTSNEQFF. The CDR3 DNA reads as TGTGCCAGCAGTGAAGCCGGGACTAGCAATGAGCAGTTCTTC.